This T cell receptor beta chain appears in the sequencing data of a study of cytomegalovirus exposure and HLA in healthy donors. Whole-study findings and limits: Generally TCR sequences proved uncommon, though certain public TCRs appeared in numerous donors.

Primers: 60 Vbeta forward and 13 Jbeta reverse. This table comes from immunoSEQ multiplex PCR, and its TCRdb copy is limited to in-frame clones, with some not included. The sample carries under 45,000 clones, over 60% recorded once. Concerning this clone itself: The antigen is undetermined.

Germline CDR1 reads MNHNS; CDR2 reads SASEGT. This CDR3 is 13 amino acids long. The V end lost 6 bases, the J end lost 3 bases, and 11 bases lay between the germline ends. The gene calls are TRBV6-1 and TRBJ1-1; D is undetermined. Sample: PBMCs. The sequence derives from a man aged 25 to 45 in good health and CMV-seronegative. For the CDR3, the DNA is TGTGCCAGCAGAGAGGGCATCCACACTGAAGCTTTCTTT. Its protein is CASREGIHTEAFF.